This T cell receptor (beta chain) comes out of a study of cytomegalovirus exposure and HLA in healthy donors. Using immunoSEQ multiplex PCR, the repertoire was profiled, and TCRdb retains in-frame clones only, with some absent. The data show 250,000 to 300,000 clones, 90% seen once. Germline loops: CDR1 SGHAT, CDR2 FQNNGV. This CDR3 spans 15 amino acids. The V end was cut by 4 bases, the J end by 8 bases, with 18 bases between. The chain carries TRBV11-2 and TRBJ2-1; TRBD2 might be the D (5 bases). The sequenced sample was PBMCs. The TCR originated in a woman younger than 30 in good health and CMV-seronegative. The CDR3 DNA reads TGTGCCAGCAGCTCGGACTTCCCGGGCTATTATGAGCAGTTCTTC. As protein: CASSSDFPGYYEQFF.